This T cell receptor beta chain was recorded in a study of T cell repertoires in cytomegalovirus infection. Study-wide background: The study used recently identified HLA-C-restricted and well-studied HLA-B-restricted CMV epitopes. It can be stated that public TCR beta signatures indicated CMV infection as well as a matching HLA type. Findings of the study overall: In two of eight donors, the top clonotype was HLA-C-restricted CMV-specific. People with CMV and the relevant HLA were identified by cumulative public TCR beta family frequency.

Remarks on this clonotype: Antigen specificity is unknown.

Per the germline V gene, CDR1 is MNHNS and CDR2 is SASEGT. CDR3 size: 14 residues. V gave up 10 bases and J gave up 3 bases; unmatched junction bases: 6. TCRdb re-called the reads with MiXCR, one entry per CDR3 protein. The sample lists some 920,000 distinct CDR3 sequences, approximately 31% seen once, with 13% in the top ten. The sequenced sample was cultured CD8+ T cells from PBMCs, obtained from culture after CMV antigen stimulation. The TCR sequence derives from a human donor in good health (CMV status not recorded). Some clones in this sample may be carry-over from other donors' samples. This chain uses TRBV6-1 with TRBJ1-2, with TRBD1 matching 12 bases. The CDR3 DNA is TGTGCCATCAGACGGGACAGGGGGCACTATGGCTACACCTTC. This translates into CAIRRDRGHYGYTF.